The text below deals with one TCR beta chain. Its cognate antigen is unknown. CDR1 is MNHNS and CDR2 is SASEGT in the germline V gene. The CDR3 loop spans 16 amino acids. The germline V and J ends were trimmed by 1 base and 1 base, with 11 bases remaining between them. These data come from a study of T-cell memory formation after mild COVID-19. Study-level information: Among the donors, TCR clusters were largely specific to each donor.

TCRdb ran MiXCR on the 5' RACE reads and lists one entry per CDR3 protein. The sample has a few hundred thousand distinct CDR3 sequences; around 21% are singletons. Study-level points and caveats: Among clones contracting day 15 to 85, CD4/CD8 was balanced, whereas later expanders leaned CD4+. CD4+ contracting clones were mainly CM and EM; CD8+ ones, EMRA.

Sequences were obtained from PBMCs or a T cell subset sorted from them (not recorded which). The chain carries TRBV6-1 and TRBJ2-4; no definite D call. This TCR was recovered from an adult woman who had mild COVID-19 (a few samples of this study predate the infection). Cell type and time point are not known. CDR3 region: CASSEVLGTAKNIQYF. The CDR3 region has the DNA TGTGCCAGCAGTGAAGTATTGGGTACGGCCAAAAACATTCAGTACTTC.